Listed here are 29 T cell receptor beta chains from one sample, sequenced in a study of T-cell memory formation after mild COVID-19. TCRdb reprocessed the 5' RACE reads via MiXCR and lists one record per CDR3 protein. This table holds about 270,000 distinct CDR3 sequences, 15% to 20% found once. The sample comprised PBMCs or a T cell subset sorted from them (not recorded which). Source of these receptors: a man between 18 and 29 years old who had mild COVID-19 (a few samples of this study predate the infection). Cell type and time point are not known.

DNA of the CDR3: TGCGCCAGCAGCTTGGCGGCAGACTATAATTCACCCCTCCACTTT. Translated: CASSLAADYNSPLHF. The chain couples TRBV5-1 to TRBJ1-6; D is unresolved. CDR1 is SGHRS, CDR2 YFSETQ, per germline. V lost 0 bases and J lost 3, with 7 bases in between. The CDR3 is 15 residues long.

J is TRBJ2-7 and V is TRBV7-2; D not resolved. This CDR3 comprises 12 residues. V was pared by 4 bases and J by 5 bases, with 9 bases between. CDR1 and CDR2 from the germline V gene are SGHTA and FQGNSA. The CDR3 nucleotides are TGTGCCAGCAGCTACACCCCCAACGAGCAGTACTTC. This codes for CASSYTPNEQYF.

This chain joins TRBV7-9 and TRBJ2-3, with TRBD2 matching 7 bases. J gave up 5 bases and V 7 bases, and 6 bases lay outside the gene matches. The CDR3 consists of 13 residues. CDR1 is SEHNR and CDR2 is FQNEAQ in the germline V gene (reference sequence). CDR3 DNA: TGTGCCAGCAAACACCCTAGCGGAGATACGCAGTATTTT. Its protein is CASKHPSGDTQYF.

The chain links TRBV18 to TRBJ2-7; TRBD2 matches at 8 bases. J was trimmed by 0 bases and V by 5 bases; bases with no gene match: 9. CDR3 length equals 16 residues. Germline V gene sequence: CDR1 KGHSH, CDR2 LQKENI. The CDR3 bases are TGTGCCAGCTCATTCCTAAGCGGGGGCCCCTCCTACGAGCAGTACTTC. Protein product: CASSFLSGGPSYEQYF. Supplemented by reference TRBV18 and TRBJ2-7, the full variable domain reads NAGVMQNPRHLVRRRGQEARLRCSPMKGHSHVYWYRQLPEEGLKFMVYLQKENIIDESGMPKERFSAEFPKEGPSILRIQQVVRGDSAAYFCASSFLSGGPSYEQYFGPGTRLTVT.

The chain links TRBV3-1 to TRBJ2-1, with 8 bases that match TRBD1. The CDR3 has 15 amino acids. Losses at the gene ends were 2 bases for V and 2 bases for J; bases not matched to a gene: 2. CDR1 is LGHDT, CDR2 YNNKEL, per germline (reference sequence). This chain's CDR3 is CASSQLGQAYNEQFF. The CDR3, as DNA: TGTGCCAGCAGCCAACTGGGACAGGCCTACAATGAGCAGTTCTTC.

This clonotype was observed a handful of times. J is TRBJ2-7 and V is TRBV25-1; D is possibly TRBD2 (6 bases). Germline V gene lookup returns CDR1 MGHDK and CDR2 SYGVNS. The CDR3 contains 16 residues. V gave up 3 bases and J gave up 5 bases, with 20 bases separating them. The CDR3 protein is CASSDPGTGVRDEQYF. In nucleotides, the CDR3 is TGTGCCAGCAGTGACCCCGGGACGGGGGTTAGGGACGAGCAGTACTTC.

The gene calls are TRBV30 and TRBJ2-1, with D uncertain. CDR1 and CDR2 from the germline V gene are GTSNPN and SVGIG (reference sequence). V shed 3 bases and J shed 4 bases, with 4 bases lying between them. This CDR3 is 11 amino acids long. The CDR3 DNA is TGTGCCTGGAGCCAATACAATGAGCAGTTCTTC. Amino acid sequence: CAWSQYNEQFF. The full variable domain, its missing parts supplied by reference TRBV30 and TRBJ2-1, is SQTIHQWPATLVQPVGSPLSLECTVEGTSNPNLYWYRQAAGRGLQLLFYSVGIGQISSEVPQNLSASRPQDRQFILSSKKLLLSDSGFYLCAWSQYNEQFFGPGTRLTVL.

This clonotype was counted a few times. This rearrangement joins TRBV4-1 to TRBJ2-7; 7 bases agree with TRBD1. After removal of 6 bases from V and 2 bases from J, the junction contained 1 base not matched to a gene. CDR3 length: 12 amino acids. Germline V gene data show CDR1 as MGHRA and CDR2 as YSYEKL. The CDR3 region has the DNA TGCGCCAGCAGGACAGGGCCCTACGAGCAGTACGTC. Its protein is CASRTGPYEQYV.

Only a few counts were recorded for this clonotype. The chain couples TRBV20-1 to TRBJ1-5, with a weak D call TRBD1 (5 bases). The CDR3 loop spans 13 amino acids. Trimming stripped 6 bases from V and 2 bases from J, with 11 bases between. Germline CDR1 and CDR2: DFQATT and SNEGSKA (reference sequence). The CDR3 is CSARGDGNQPQHF. For the CDR3, the DNA is TGCAGTGCCCGGGGGGACGGCAATCAGCCCCAGCATTTT.

The chain recombines TRBV29-1 with TRBJ2-5; 8 nucleotides agree with TRBD1. This CDR3 comprises 13 residues. J was trimmed by 5 bases and V by 6 bases; bases with no gene match: 8. CDR1 is SQVTM and CDR2 is ANQGSEA in the germline V gene. The CDR3 DNA reads TGCAGCGTCGCCAGGGGGCTGGGGGAGACCCAGTACTTC. This gives the protein CSVARGLGETQYF.

This clonotype was counted between two and nine times. The rearrangement joins TRBV15 to TRBJ2-6, with 8 nucleotides matching TRBD1. The CDR3 runs to 16 residues. V was pared by 6 bases and J by 0 bases, with 4 bases of the junction left unmatched. Germline V gene data show CDR1 as LNHNV and CDR2 as YYDKDF (reference sequence). DNA of the CDR3: TGTGCCACCAGTCGGGACAGGCCCTCTGGGGCCAACGTCCTGACTTTC. Amino acids: CATSRDRPSGANVLTF.

This clonotype was detected a few times. V gene TRBV4-2 combines with J gene TRBJ2-1; maybe TRBD1 (7 bases). CDR3 length: 15 residues. Per germline, CDR1 LGHNA and CDR2 YNFKEQ. V lost 4 bases and J lost 4, with 14 bases in between. CDR3 residues: CASSLQGGPYNEQFF. The DNA of the CDR3 is TGTGCCAGCAGCCTTCAGGGGGGCCCGTACAATGAGCAGTTCTTC.

The table lists this clonotype with a few counts. The gene calls are TRBV5-1 and TRBJ2-5, with D uncertain. Germline V gives CDR1 SGHRS, CDR2 YFSETQ. V gave up 0 bases and J gave up 7 bases, with 7 bases separating them. The CDR3 is made up of 12 amino acids. The CDR3 nucleotides are TGCGCCAGCAGCTTGGCAACTGGGACCCAGTACTTC. Protein sequence: CASSLATGTQYF.

This clonotype was counted a few times. The CDR3 sequence: CASSKISGTTNTEAFF. CDR3 nucleotides: TGCGCCAGCAGCAAGATCTCAGGGACCACGAACACTGAAGCTTTCTTT. V is TRBV5-1 and J is TRBJ1-1; TRBD1 might be the D (5 bases). The germline V gene has CDR1 SGHRS and CDR2 YFSETQ. Trimming pared 4 bases from V and 1 base from J, leaving 17 bases between. The CDR3 totals 16 residues.

This clonotype was seen only a few times. The chain combines TRBV20-1 with TRBJ1-5, with D unclear. Looked up from germline, CDR1 is DFQATT and CDR2 is SNEGSKA (reference sequence). V was pared by 1 base and J by 2 bases, with 9 bases between. CDR3 length: 14 amino acids. CDR3 DNA sequence: TGCAGTGCTAGAGTCGGGGATGGCAATCAGCCCCAGCATTTT. Translating it yields CSARVGDGNQPQHF.

This chain joins TRBV6-6 and TRBJ2-7; D gene ambiguous. CDR3 length equals 15 residues. The germline CDR1 and CDR2 sequences are MNHNY and SVGAGI (reference sequence). The germline V and J ends were trimmed by 5 bases and 2 bases, with 16 bases remaining between them. CDR3 in DNA: TGTGCCAGCAGTACCCGAGGTATATCGCCCTACGAGCAGTACTTC. Its translation is CASSTRGISPYEQYF.

This clonotype was seen a handful of times. The chain couples TRBV7-9 to TRBJ2-2; the D is unclear. This CDR3 is built from 16 residues. Germline loops: CDR1 SEHNR, CDR2 FQNEAQ (reference sequence). Between the trimmed V and J ends, which lost 5 bases and 4 bases, there was a span of 17 bases. CDR3 nucleotides: TGTGCCAGCAGCCAACCTACCAGCCTAGGCACCGGGGAGCTGTTTTTT. Translation gives CASSQPTSLGTGELFF.

This clonotype has a handful of counts. The chain recombines TRBV12-3 or TRBV12-4 with TRBJ2-3; 8 nucleotides match TRBD2. V dropped 6 bases and J dropped 6; count of bases not matched to a gene: 11. This CDR3 has 15 residues. The CDR3, as DNA: TGTGCCAGCAGCCCTACGGGCGGGGGGATGGATACGCAGTATTTT. Translation gives CASSPTGGGMDTQYF.

This clonotype was observed many times. V usage is TRBV2 and J usage is TRBJ1-5; the D is unclear. From germline, CDR1 is SNHLY and CDR2 FYNNEI. The length of the CDR3 is 14 residues. V lost 7 bases and J 0 bases, leaving 10 bases between the germline ends. The CDR3 region is CASTGSISNQPQHF. The CDR3 DNA is TGTGCCAGCACGGGAAGCATTAGCAATCAGCCCCAGCATTTT.

DNA for the CDR3: TGCGCCAGCAGCTCACGGGACGTACAAGGGACTGAAGCTTTCTTT. Amino acids: CASSSRDVQGTEAFF. The chain uses TRBV5-1 and TRBJ1-1, with D tentatively TRBD1 (5 bases). The CDR3 runs to 15 residues. Germline CDR1 SGHRS, CDR2 YFSETQ. Deletions cut 3 bases from V and 5 bases from J, with 17 bases between.

This clonotype was found a few times. The junction does not match germline at one end; this may be a read error. The CDR3 region has the DNA TGTGCTAGCAGCTTAGGTCTCGGTGACACCATATATTTT. It encodes CASSLGLGDTIYF. This chain uses TRBV7-7 with TRBJ1-3; the D is unclear. The length of the CDR3 is 13 residues. Germline CDR1 is SSHAT and CDR2 is FNYEAQ (reference sequence).

This clonotype has a count of ten or more. The chain joins TRBV7-9 to TRBJ2-3; D is perhaps TRBD2 (5 bases). Germline V gene data show CDR1 as SEHNR and CDR2 as FQNEAQ (reference sequence). The V end lost 5 bases, the J end lost 4 bases, and 16 bases lay between the germline ends. The CDR3 is 15 amino acids. CDR3 region: CASSNRRAAADTQYF. Here the CDR3 DNA reads TGTGCCAGCAGCAACCGACGGGCAGCGGCAGATACGCAGTATTTT.

The J gene is TRBJ2-7, the V gene TRBV5-1; 9 positions match TRBD1. The germline V gene encodes CDR1 SGHRS and CDR2 YFSETQ. The CDR3 contains 14 residues. The V gene end was trimmed by 3 bases and the J gene end by 3 bases; junction bases not matched to a gene: 4. As DNA, the CDR3 is TGCGCCAGCAGCTCTGGGACAGGGAACTACGAGCAGTACGTC. This sequence encodes CASSSGTGNYEQYV.

This chain links TRBV20-1 with TRBJ2-3; tentatively, D is TRBD2 (7 bases). Germline V gene sequence: CDR1 DFQATT, CDR2 SNEGSKA (reference sequence). CDR3 length: 14 residues. Trimming removed 6 bases at V and 5 bases at J, with 18 bases between. The CDR3 bases are TGCAGTGCGAAGGTCGGGGGGCCCAAAGATACGCAGTATTTT. Translation: CSAKVGGPKDTQYF.

The genes are TRBV15 and TRBJ2-5; a possible D gene is TRBD1 (6 bases). Germline CDR1 and CDR2: LNHNV and YYDKDF (reference sequence). The germline V and J ends were trimmed by 5 bases and 5 bases, with 18 bases remaining between them. This CDR3 has 15 residues. The CDR3 coding sequence is TGTGCCACCAGCGGCTACCGGACAGTATGGGAGACCCAGTACTTC. Its protein is CATSGYRTVWETQYF. The entire variable domain, with the rest obtained from reference TRBV15 and TRBJ2-5, is as follows: DAMVIQNPRYQVTQFGKPVTLSCSQTLNHNVMYWYQQKSSQAPKLLFHYYDKDFNNEADTPDNFQSRRPNTSFCFLDIRSPGLGDTAMYLCATSGYRTVWETQYFGPGTRLLVL.

This clonotype was picked up a small number of times. The rearrangement joins TRBV29-1 to TRBJ2-1; D gene uncertain. Germline CDR1 SQVTM, CDR2 ANQGSEA. CDR3 length equals 13 residues. V was clipped by 4 bases and J by 2 bases, with 9 bases between them. The CDR3 coding sequence is TGCAGCGTTGCGACGGCGGCCTACAATGAGCAGTTCTTC. Its translation is CSVATAAYNEQFF.

This clonotype was detected ten times or more. The chain employs TRBV5-1 and TRBJ2-1; tentative D call: TRBD2 (5 bases). The ends were cut back, 0 bases at V and 9 bases at J, with 10 bases in the middle. The CDR3 is 13 amino acids. Germline V gene lookup returns CDR1 SGHRS and CDR2 YFSETQ. The CDR3 DNA is TGCGCCAGCAGCTTGGCGGCAGGAGGTGAGCAGTTCTTC. It translates to CASSLAAGGEQFF.

This clonotype was counted a few times. The chain links TRBV7-3 to TRBJ2-3; 7 bases fit TRBD2. This CDR3 comprises 13 residues. Germline CDR1 reads SGHTA; CDR2 reads FQGTGA. V lost 3 bases to trimming and J lost 6 bases; unmatched junction nucleotides: 3. As DNA, the CDR3 is TGTGCCAGCAGCTTTGGGGAGGGGGATACGCAGTATTTT. Amino acids: CASSFGEGDTQYF.

In this sample, this clonotype turned up a few times. The chain joins TRBV6-5 to TRBJ1-1; TRBD1 matches at 9 bases. The V and J ends lost 5 bases and 1 base, in that order; junction bases with no gene match: 5. The V gene's germline CDR1 is MNHEY and CDR2 SVGAGI. This CDR3 contains 15 residues. CDR3 DNA: TGTGCCAGCAGTCGACCGGGACAGGGGAACACTGAAGCTTTCTTT. Encoded protein: CASSRPGQGNTEAFF.